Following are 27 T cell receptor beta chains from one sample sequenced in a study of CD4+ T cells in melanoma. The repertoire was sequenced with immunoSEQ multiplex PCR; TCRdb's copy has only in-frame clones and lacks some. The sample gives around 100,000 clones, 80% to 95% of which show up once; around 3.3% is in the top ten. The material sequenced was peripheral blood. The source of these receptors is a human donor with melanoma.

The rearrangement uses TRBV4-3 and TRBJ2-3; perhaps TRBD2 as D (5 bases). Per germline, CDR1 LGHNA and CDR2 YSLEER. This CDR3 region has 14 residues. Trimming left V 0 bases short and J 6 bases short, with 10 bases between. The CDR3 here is CASSQDAGSDTQYF. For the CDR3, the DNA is TGCGCCAGCAGCCAAGATGCGGGCTCGGATACGCAGTATTTT.

The CDR3 spells CASSAMGGPNEQFF. The CDR3 DNA is TGTGCCAGTAGTGCGATGGGGGGCCCAAATGAGCAGTTCTTC. The chain couples TRBV19 to TRBJ2-1; D tentatively reads TRBD1 or TRBD2 (6 bases each). CDR3 size: 14 residues. With 5 bases removed from V and 7 bases from J, the gap between germline ends came to 15 bases. CDR1 and CDR2 (germline): LNHDA, SQIVND (reference sequence).

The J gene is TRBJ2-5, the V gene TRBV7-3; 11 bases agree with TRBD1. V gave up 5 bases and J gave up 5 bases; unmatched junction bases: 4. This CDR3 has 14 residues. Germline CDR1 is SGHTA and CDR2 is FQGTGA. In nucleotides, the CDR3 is TGTGCCAGCAGCAGGACAGGGGGCAAGGAGACCCAGTACTTC. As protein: CASSRTGGKETQYF.

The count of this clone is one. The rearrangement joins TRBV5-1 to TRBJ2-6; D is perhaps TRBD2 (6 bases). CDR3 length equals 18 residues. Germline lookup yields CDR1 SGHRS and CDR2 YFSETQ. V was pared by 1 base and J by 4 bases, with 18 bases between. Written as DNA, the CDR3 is TGCGCCAGCAGCTTGCCCGCGGAGGGCTCTGTCGGGGCCAACGTCCTGACTTTC. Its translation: CASSLPAEGSVGANVLTF.

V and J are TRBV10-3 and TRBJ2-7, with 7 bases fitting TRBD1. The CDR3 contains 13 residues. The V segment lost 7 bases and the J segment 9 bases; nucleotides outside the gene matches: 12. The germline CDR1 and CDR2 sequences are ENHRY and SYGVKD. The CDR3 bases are TGTGCCATCACCTCCATAGGCAGGGGGTCGCAGTACTTC. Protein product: CAITSIGRGSQYF.

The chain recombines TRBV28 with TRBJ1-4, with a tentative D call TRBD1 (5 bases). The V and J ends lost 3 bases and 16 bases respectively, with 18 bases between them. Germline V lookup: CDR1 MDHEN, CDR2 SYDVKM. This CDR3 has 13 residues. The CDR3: CASSFSSSSQGFF. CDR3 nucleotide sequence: TGTGCCAGCAGTTTTTCTAGTTCGTCCCAGGGGTTTTTT.

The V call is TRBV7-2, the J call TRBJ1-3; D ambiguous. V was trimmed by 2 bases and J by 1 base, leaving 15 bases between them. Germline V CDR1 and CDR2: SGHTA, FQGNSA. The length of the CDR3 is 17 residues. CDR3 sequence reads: CASSLYREDLSGNTIYF. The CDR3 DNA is TGTGCCAGCAGCTTATATAGGGAGGATTTGTCTGGAAACACCATATATTTT.

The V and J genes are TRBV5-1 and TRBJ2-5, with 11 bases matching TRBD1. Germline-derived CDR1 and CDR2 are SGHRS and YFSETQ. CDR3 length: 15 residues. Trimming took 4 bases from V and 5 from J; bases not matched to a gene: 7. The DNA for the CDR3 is TGCGCCAGCAGCGAAGAAGGGACAGGGGGGGAGACCCAGTACTTC. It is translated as CASSEEGTGGETQYF. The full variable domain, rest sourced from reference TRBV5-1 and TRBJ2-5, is KAGVTQTPRYLIKTRGQQVTLSCSPISGHRSVSWYQQTPGQGLQFLFEYFSETQRNKGNFPGRFSGRQFSNSRSEMNVSTLELGDSALYLCASSEEGTGGETQYFGPGTRLLVL.

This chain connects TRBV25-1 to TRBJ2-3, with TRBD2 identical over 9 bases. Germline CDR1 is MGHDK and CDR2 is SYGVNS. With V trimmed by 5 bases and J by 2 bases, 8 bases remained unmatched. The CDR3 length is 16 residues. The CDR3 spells CASSRGSGGITDTQYF. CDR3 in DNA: TGTGCCAGCAGTAGAGGTAGCGGGGGAATCACAGATACGCAGTATTTT.

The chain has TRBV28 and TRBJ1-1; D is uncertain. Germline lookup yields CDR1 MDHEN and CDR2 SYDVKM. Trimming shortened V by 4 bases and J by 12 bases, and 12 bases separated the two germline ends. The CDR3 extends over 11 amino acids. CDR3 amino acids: CASSSEGRTFF. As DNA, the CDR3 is TGTGCCAGCAGTTCTGAAGGGCGAACTTTCTTT.

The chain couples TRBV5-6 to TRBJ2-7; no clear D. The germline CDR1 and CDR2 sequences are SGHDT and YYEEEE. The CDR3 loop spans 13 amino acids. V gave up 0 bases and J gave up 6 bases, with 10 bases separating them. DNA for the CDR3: TGTGCCAGCAGCTTGGCCCAGGTCGGCGAGCAGTACTTC. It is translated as CASSLAQVGEQYF.

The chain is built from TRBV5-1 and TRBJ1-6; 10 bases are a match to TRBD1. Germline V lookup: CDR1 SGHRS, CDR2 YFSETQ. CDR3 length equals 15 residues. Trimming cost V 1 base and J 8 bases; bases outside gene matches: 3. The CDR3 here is CASSLRQGADSPLHF. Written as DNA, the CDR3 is TGCGCCAGCAGCTTGCGACAGGGGGCTGATTCACCCCTCCACTTT.

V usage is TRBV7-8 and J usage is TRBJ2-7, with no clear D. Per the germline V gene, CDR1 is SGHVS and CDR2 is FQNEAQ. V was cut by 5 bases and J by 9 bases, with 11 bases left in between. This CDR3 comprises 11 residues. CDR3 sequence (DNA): TGTGCCAGCAGCCCCTCTTGGGGGCAGTACTTC. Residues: CASSPSWGQYF.

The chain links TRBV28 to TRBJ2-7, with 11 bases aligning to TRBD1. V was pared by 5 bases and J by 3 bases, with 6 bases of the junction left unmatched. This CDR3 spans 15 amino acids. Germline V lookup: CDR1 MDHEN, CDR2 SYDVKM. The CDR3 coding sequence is TGTGCCAGCAGTCGCCCCGGGACAGGGGGCTACGAGCAGTACTTC. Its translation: CASSRPGTGGYEQYF.

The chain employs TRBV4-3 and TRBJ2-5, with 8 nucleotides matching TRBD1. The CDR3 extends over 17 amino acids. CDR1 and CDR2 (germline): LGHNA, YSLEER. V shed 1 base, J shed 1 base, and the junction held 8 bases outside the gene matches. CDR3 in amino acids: CASSQGPVTGGQETQYF. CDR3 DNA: TGCGCCAGCAGCCAAGGGCCCGTAACAGGGGGCCAAGAGACCCAGTACTTC.

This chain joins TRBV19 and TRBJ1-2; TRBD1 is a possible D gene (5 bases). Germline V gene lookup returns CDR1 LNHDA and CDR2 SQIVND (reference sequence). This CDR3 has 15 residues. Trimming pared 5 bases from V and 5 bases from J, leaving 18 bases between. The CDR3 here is CASSPYQGGFYGYTF. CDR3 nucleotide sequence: TGTGCCAGTAGTCCCTACCAGGGTGGGTTTTATGGCTACACCTTC.

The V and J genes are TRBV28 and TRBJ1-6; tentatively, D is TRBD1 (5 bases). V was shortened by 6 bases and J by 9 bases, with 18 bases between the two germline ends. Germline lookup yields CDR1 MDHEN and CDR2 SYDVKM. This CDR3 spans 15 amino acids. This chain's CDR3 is CASSLDTTVGSPLHF. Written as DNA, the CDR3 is TGTGCCAGCAGCTTGGACACAACCGTCGGTTCACCCCTCCACTTT.

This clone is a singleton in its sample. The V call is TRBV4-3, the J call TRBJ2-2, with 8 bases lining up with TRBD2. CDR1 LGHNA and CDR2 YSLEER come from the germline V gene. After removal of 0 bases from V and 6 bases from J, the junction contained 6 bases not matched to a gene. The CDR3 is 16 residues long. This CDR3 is CASSQDPTGGAGELFF. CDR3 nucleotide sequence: TGCGCCAGCAGCCAAGATCCGACGGGAGGGGCCGGGGAGCTGTTTTTT.

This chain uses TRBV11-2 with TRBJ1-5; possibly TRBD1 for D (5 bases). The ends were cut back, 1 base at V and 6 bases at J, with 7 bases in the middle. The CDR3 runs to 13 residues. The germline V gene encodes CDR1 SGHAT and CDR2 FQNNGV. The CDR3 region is CASSLGGFQPQHF. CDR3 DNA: TGTGCCAGCAGCTTAGGGGGGTTTCAGCCCCAGCATTTT.

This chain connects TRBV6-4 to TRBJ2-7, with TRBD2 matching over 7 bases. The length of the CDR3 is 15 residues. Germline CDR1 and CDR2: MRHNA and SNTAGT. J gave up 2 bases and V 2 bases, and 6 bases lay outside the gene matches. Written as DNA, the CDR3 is TGTGCCAGCAGTGACCCAATGGGACTACCCTACGAGCAGTACTTC. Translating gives CASSDPMGLPYEQYF.

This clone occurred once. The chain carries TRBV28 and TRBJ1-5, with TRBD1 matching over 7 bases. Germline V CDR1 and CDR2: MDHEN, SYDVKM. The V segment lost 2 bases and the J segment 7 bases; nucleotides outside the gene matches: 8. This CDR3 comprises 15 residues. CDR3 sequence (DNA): TGTGCCAGCAGTTTAACAGGGGCGGGGAACCAGCCCCAGCATTTT. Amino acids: CASSLTGAGNQPQHF.

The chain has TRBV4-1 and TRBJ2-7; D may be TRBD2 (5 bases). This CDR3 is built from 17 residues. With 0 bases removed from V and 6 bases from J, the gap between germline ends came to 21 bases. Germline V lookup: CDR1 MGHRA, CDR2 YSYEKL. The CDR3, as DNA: TGCGCCAGCAGCCAAGAGCTTCCGGTGGTGAGGGTGGGCGAGCAGTACTTC. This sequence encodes CASSQELPVVRVGEQYF.

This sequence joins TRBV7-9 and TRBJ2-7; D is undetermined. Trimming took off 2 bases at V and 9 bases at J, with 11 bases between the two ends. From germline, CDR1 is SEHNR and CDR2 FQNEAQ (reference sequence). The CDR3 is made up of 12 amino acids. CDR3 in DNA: TGTGCCAGCAGCTTAATGACGGGTCGGCAGTACTTC. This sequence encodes CASSLMTGRQYF.

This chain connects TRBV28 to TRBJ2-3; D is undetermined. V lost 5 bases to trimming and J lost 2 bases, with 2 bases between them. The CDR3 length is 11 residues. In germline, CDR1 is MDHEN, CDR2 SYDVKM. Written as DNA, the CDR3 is TGTGCCAGCAGTAACACAGATACGCAGTATTTT. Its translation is CASSNTDTQYF.

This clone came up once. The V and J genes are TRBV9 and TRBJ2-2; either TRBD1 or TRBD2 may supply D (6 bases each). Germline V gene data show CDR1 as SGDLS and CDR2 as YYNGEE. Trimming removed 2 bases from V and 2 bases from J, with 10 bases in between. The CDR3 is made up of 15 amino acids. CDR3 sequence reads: CASSVRGDNTGELFF. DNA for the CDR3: TGTGCCAGCAGCGTTAGGGGGGACAACACCGGGGAGCTGTTTTTT.

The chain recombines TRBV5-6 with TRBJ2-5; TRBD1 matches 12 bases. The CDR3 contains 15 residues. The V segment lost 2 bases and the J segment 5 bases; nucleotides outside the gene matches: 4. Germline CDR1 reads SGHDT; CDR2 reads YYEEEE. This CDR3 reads CASSFGTGGAETQYF. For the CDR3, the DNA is TGTGCCAGCAGCTTTGGGACAGGGGGCGCGGAGACCCAGTACTTC.

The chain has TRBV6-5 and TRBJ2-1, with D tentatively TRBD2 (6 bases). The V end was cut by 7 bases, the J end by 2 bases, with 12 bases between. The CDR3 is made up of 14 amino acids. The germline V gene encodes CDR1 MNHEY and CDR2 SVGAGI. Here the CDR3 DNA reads TGTGCCAGCATGTTACTAGCCGCCTACAATGAGCAGTTCTTC. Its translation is CASMLLAAYNEQFF.